The present entry profiles one T cell receptor beta chain with its context. This clone is a singleton in its sample. Its antigen remains undetermined. It has no much larger one-base neighbor in the sample; base qualities were not kept. The sample comes from a study of T cell responses to AZD1222 COVID-19 vaccine (dated by TCRdb to 2020 to 2022). For the study in its entirety: Because spike-specific TCR depth and breadth did not differ between the two schedules, AZD1222 recipients who got a second dose at roughly 4 weeks were pooled with those who got a second dose at roughly 12 weeks. Trial participants were enrolled into age subgroups of 18-55, 56-69 and 70-plus years, which contained 148, 28 and 57 TCR-sequenced participants, respectively. A total of 230 to 250 trial participants underwent TCR sequencing, of whom 200 to 220 received two doses of AZD1222 and approximately 25 received two doses of the MenACWY control vaccine.

The CDR3 regions of human TCRbeta chains were subjected to immunosequencing. Per the original workflow: Repertoire TCRs were checked for matches against a reference library of SARS-CoV-2-specific TCRs that had been generated using the MIRA antigen-specificity platform. Breadth was defined as the fraction of unique TCRs that were SARS-CoV-2-associated. Depth was defined as the fraction of total T cells that were SARS-CoV-2-associated. Using the MIRA data, each spike-specific TCR was mapped to the spike region that the TCR reacts to and placed in a CD4 or CD8 class. Log10-transformed breadth and depth values were compared by one-way ANOVA with Sidak's multiple comparisons tests. TCRdb took over this immuneACCESS table, retaining in-frame rearrangements with V and J assigned. Such tables are incomplete; in checked studies, under half of the missing clones stem from an unresolved V gene, and the remainder is unexplained. V and J calls plus clone size are reproduced from that table; the DNA served to infer D and trimming. Counted in this sample were more than 95,000 clones; more than 70% of them appeared once. Of the sample, under 5% falls within the top ten clones.

General conclusions and limits of the study: Participants were mostly white British, with more females than males. The authors suggested clonal diversity may have been underestimated. After two AZD1222 doses, spike-specific TCR breadth and depth were significantly higher than at day 0 and than in MenACWY recipients. Conclusions about previously exposed vaccinees are limited because only 5 or 6 AZD1222 recipients were SARS-CoV-2 seropositive at baseline. Nearly half of unique spike-specific TCRs reportedly recognized epitopes outside regions mutated in the B.1.351 and B.1.1.7 variants. Because no day 14 peak-response samples were available, repertoires were characterized only after the peak T cell response. The 56-69-year group was small, and its depth increase did not reach significance, likely because of low power. The whole spike protein was spanned by vaccine-associated CD4 TCRs, and dominant responses were seen in regions 160-218 and 743-854.

Reading the label with the study, this specimen's time point is: baseline before first vaccination. Samples from vaccinated people were obtained from the UK trials COV001 and COV002, which included a single-blind randomized controlled phase 2/3 trial of AZD1222 (ChAdOx1 nCoV-19) in healthy adults. Trial participant PBMC samples were collected at day 0 and day 28 after the second dose for TCRbeta chain sequencing. Reading the germline V gene (reference sequence) gives CDR1 SEHNR and CDR2 FQNEAQ. The germline ends are 17 bases apart after V is trimmed by 2 bases and J by 10 bases. The CDR3 numbers 14 residues from cysteine through phenylalanine. The retained sequence is limited to the CDR3, 42 bases, with the frame set at the first base.

The sequence joins TRBV7-9 to TRBJ1-1; a tentative D match to TRBD1 spans 5 bases. The TCR sequence derives from an adult in good health. The sample in question was peripheral blood, obtained on day 0 of AZD1222 vaccination. In nucleotides, the sequence is TGTGCCAGCAGCTTATTCTCCGGGGCGGCGGGAGCTTTCTTT. This is translated as CASSLFSGAAGAFF.